This T cell receptor beta chain was sequenced during a study of CD8 T cells in Susac syndrome. Whole-study findings and limits: It was acknowledged by the study that relatively few individuals were included in its TCR sequencing and HLA analysis.

With regard to this clonotype: Its antigen is not identified.

The CDR3 spans 16 residues. The J segment lost 7 bases and the V segment lost 6 bases, leaving 17 bases of the junction unmatched. Germline V gene data show CDR1 as DFQATT and CDR2 as SNEGSKA (reference sequence). Sequencing of TCR beta covered CD8+ and CD4+ T cells obtained from blood. It was negative isolation that provided the CD8+ and CD4+ T cells, whereas TEMRA cells were enriched by FACS. With random hexamers, reverse transcription was performed on about 0.5 to 1 ug of RNA. Across 54 Vbeta and 13 Jbeta, immunoSEQ multiplex PCR amplified TCR beta CDR3. TCRdb fed the immunoSEQ multiplex PCR reads into MiXCR, producing one record per CDR3 protein. The sample lists around 280,000 distinct CDR3 sequences; around 83% were seen once.

This receptor was obtained from a human donor with multiple sclerosis. The sequencing input was CD8+ T cells from PBMCs. The rearrangement links TRBV20-1 to TRBJ2-1; 8 bases align to TRBD2. CDR3 in DNA: TGCAGTGCCACTAGTACTAGCGGCGTCTTTTGGAATGAGCAGTTCTTC. Protein product: CSATSTSGVFWNEQFF.